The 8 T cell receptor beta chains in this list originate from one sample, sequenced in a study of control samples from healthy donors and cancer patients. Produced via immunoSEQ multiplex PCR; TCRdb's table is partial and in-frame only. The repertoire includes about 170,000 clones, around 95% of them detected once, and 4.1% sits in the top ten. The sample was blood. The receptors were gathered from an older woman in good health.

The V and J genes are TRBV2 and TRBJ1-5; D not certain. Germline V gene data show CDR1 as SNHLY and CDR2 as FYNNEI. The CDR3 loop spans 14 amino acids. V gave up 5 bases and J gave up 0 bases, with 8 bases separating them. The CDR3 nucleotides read TGTGCCAGCAGTCCCCAATATAGCAATCAGCCCCAGCATTTT. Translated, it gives CASSPQYSNQPQHF.

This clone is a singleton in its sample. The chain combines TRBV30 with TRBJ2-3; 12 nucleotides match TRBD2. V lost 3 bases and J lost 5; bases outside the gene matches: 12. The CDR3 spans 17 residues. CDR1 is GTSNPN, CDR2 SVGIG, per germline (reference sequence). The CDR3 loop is CAWSRPRLAGARDTQYF. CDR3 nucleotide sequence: TGTGCCTGGAGCCGCCCCCGACTAGCGGGGGCTCGAGATACGCAGTATTTT.

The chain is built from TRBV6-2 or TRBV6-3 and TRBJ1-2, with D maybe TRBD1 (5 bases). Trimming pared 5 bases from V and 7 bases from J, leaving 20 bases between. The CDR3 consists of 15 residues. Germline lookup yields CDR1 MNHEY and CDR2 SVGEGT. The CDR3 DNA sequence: TGTGCCAGCAGTCCCCATCATAGAGACAGTTTTGGCTACACCTTC. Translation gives CASSPHHRDSFGYTF.

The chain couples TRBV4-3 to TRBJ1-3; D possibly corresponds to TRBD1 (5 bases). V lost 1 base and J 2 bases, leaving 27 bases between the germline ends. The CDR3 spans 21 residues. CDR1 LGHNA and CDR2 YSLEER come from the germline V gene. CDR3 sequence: CASSQVIGVGDRKGTGNTIYF. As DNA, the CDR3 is TGCGCCAGCAGCCAAGTCATAGGAGTCGGGGACCGAAAAGGAACTGGAAACACCATATATTTT.

CDR3 protein: CAISGTGALKVSPLHF. In DNA, the CDR3 is TGTGCCATCAGTGGAACAGGGGCCCTCAAGGTCTCACCCCTCCACTTT. The chain links TRBV10-3 to TRBJ1-6; 7 nucleotides agree with TRBD1. V shed 4 bases, J shed 10 bases, and the junction held 13 bases outside the gene matches. The CDR3 runs to 16 residues. Germline loops: CDR1 ENHRY, CDR2 SYGVKD.

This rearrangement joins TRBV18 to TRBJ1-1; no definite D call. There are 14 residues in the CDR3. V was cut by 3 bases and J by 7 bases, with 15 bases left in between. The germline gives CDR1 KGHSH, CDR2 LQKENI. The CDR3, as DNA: TGTGCCAGCTCACCTCTTAGGGCAGAAAGTGAAGCTTTCTTT. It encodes CASSPLRAESEAFF.

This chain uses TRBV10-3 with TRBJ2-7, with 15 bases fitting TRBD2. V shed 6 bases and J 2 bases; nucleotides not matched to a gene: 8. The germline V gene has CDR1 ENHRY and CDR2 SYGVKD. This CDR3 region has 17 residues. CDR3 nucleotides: TGTGCCATCAGCTCGGGACTAGCGGGGGGACAGACCTACGAGCAGTACTTC. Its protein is CAISSGLAGGQTYEQYF.

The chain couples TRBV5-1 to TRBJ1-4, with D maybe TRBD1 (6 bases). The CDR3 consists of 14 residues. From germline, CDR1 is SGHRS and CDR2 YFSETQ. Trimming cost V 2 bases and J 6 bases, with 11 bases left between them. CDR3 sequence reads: CASSFGGRDEKLFF. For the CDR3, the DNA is TGCGCCAGCAGCTTTGGGGGCAGGGATGAAAAACTGTTTTTT.